The T cell receptor (beta chain) described here comes from a study of T cell responses to AZD1222 COVID-19 vaccine. Study results and limitations: Spike-spanning, vaccine-associated CD4 TCRs were dominant at 160-218 and 743-854. Samples come after the peak T cell response, not at day 14. Seropositivity was recorded at baseline in only a handful of AZD1222 recipients.

To note about this clone: Its antigen remains unknown.

Deletions cut 6 bases from V and 4 bases from J, with 24 bases between. Per germline, CDR1 MGHRA and CDR2 YSYEKL. The CDR3 length is 17 residues. Data came from immunoSEQ multiplex PCR; TCRdb stores just in-frame clones and leaves some out. The profile shows some 130,000 clones, approximately 90% of them singletons. The sample in question was peripheral blood, obtained 28 days after the second AZD1222 dose. V gene TRBV4-1 combines with J gene TRBJ2-5; a possible D gene is TRBD2 (7 bases). The clonotype originates from an adult who received the AZD1222 COVID-19 vaccine. In DNA, the CDR3 is TGCGCCAGCAGACTCAGCCCACTCGAGGGGGGGCGAGAGACCCAGTACTTC. This sequence encodes CASRLSPLEGGRETQYF.